A single sample gave rise to the 10 T cell receptor beta chains below, sequenced in a study of blood T cell repertoires in COVID-19. Only in-frame clones appear in the TCRdb table, and some are missing; sequencing was by immunoSEQ multiplex PCR. This sample has 180,000 or so clones; 75% to 90% occur once, and the top ten carry about an eighth. Specimen: PBMCs or T cells enriched from blood (not recorded which). The receptor set was obtained from a woman aged 55 to 70 who had recovered from COVID-19.

J is TRBJ2-2 and V is TRBV7-9, with 7 bases matching TRBD2. The ends lost 4 bases at V and 6 bases at J; junction bases unmatched: 8. This CDR3 contains 15 residues. Germline lookup yields CDR1 SEHNR and CDR2 FQNEAQ (reference sequence). The CDR3 DNA follows: TGTGCCAGCAGCTCCGGGGTAGCGGGCCCCGGGGAGCTGTTTTTT. It specifies CASSSGVAGPGELFF.

J is TRBJ2-7 and V is TRBV7-2, with 8 bases matching TRBD2. Looked up from germline, CDR1 is SGHTA and CDR2 is FQGNSA. V dropped 5 bases and J dropped 4; count of bases not matched to a gene: 7. There are 14 residues in the CDR3. CDR3 nucleotides: TGTGCCAGCAGCCGGATTAGCGGGGAGTACGAGCAGTACTTC. This gives the protein CASSRISGEYEQYF.

This sequence joins TRBV19 and TRBJ1-2, with 12 bases aligning to TRBD1. This CDR3 is built from 16 residues. CDR1 is LNHDA, CDR2 SQIVND, per germline (reference sequence). V was clipped by 6 bases and J by 6 bases; unmatched bases: 11. CDR3 nucleotide sequence: TGTGCCAGTAGGGGACAGGGGGCGAATTTAGGAGATGGCTACACCTTC. Translated, it gives CASRGQGANLGDGYTF.

This clone was recorded only once. The chain links TRBV5-4 to TRBJ2-3; 10 nucleotides line up with TRBD2. The CDR3 extends over 14 amino acids. V was pared by 0 bases and J by 15 bases, with 10 bases of the junction left unmatched. The germline V gene has CDR1 SGHNT and CDR2 YYREEE (reference sequence). The CDR3 spells CASSLDPSGSVSYF. In DNA form, the CDR3 reads TGTGCCAGCAGCTTGGACCCTAGCGGGAGTGTCTCCTATTTT.

This clone was seen once. This chain joins TRBV28 and TRBJ1-5, with TRBD1 matching 8 bases. The ends lost 8 bases at V and 13 bases at J; junction bases unmatched: 10. This CDR3 comprises 12 residues. Germline V gives CDR1 MDHEN, CDR2 SYDVKM. The CDR3 region has the DNA TGTGCCAGCTCAACAGGGGGGGAAAGACAGCATTTT. This encodes CASSTGGERQHF.

The chain joins TRBV11-1 to TRBJ2-2; D not resolved. Between the trimmed V and J ends, which lost 0 bases and 1 base, there was a span of 6 bases. CDR3 length: 15 residues. Germline V lookup: CDR1 SGHAT, CDR2 FQDESV (reference sequence). The CDR3 protein is CASSLASGNTGELFF. The CDR3 DNA is TGTGCCAGCAGCTTAGCGTCCGGGAACACCGGGGAGCTGTTTTTT.

Notes on this clone: In the same sample, other DNA sequences code for this CDR3. The chain employs TRBV5-1 and TRBJ2-5; D possibly corresponds to TRBD1 (5 bases). The germline gives CDR1 SGHRS, CDR2 YFSETQ. Trimming shortened V by 1 base and J by 3 bases, and 7 bases separated the two germline ends. This CDR3 spans 13 amino acids. DNA for the CDR3: TGCGCCAGCAGCTTGACAGGAGAAGAGACCCAGTACTTC. It codes for CASSLTGEETQYF.

The genes are TRBV5-1 and TRBJ1-2, with D perhaps TRBD1 (6 bases). Germline V gene lookup returns CDR1 SGHRS and CDR2 YFSETQ. The CDR3 is 14 amino acids. The germline V and J ends were trimmed by 0 bases and 8 bases, with 14 bases remaining between them. The CDR3 protein is CASSLAGGADGYTF. In DNA, the CDR3 is TGCGCCAGCAGCTTGGCTGGGGGGGCCGACGGCTACACCTTC. Complete variable domain (other parts from reference TRBV5-1 and TRBJ1-2): KAGVTQTPRYLIKTRGQQVTLSCSPISGHRSVSWYQQTPGQGLQFLFEYFSETQRNKGNFPGRFSGRQFSNSRSEMNVSTLELGDSALYLCASSLAGGADGYTFGSGTRLTVV.

This clone showed up just a few times. The gene calls are TRBV7-2 and TRBJ2-7; 8 bases are shared with TRBD1. The CDR3 consists of 15 residues. Trimming at V came to 2 bases and at J to 3 bases, leaving 6 bases not matched to a gene. Germline V CDR1 and CDR2: SGHTA, FQGNSA. The CDR3 DNA reads TGTGCCAGCAGCTTACACTTAGGACAGGGCTACGAGCAGTACTTC. Protein: CASSLHLGQGYEQYF.

The chain combines TRBV10-2 with TRBJ1-5, with TRBD1 identical over 8 bases. Germline CDR1 and CDR2: WSHSY and SAAADI. CDR3 size: 16 residues. The V and J ends lost 6 bases and 2 bases, in that order; junction bases with no gene match: 9. The CDR3 here is CASRGTGGYGNQPQHF. In DNA, the CDR3 is TGCGCCAGCAGAGGTACAGGGGGGTACGGCAATCAGCCCCAGCATTTT.